A single sample is the source of the 19 T cell receptor beta chains below, sequenced in a study of technical replicates of blood from several donors. Some clones are missing from TCRdb's copy, which holds only in-frame ones; the method was immunoSEQ multiplex PCR. The table includes just under 60,000 clones, 91% detected once. The specimen was PBMCs. These receptor sequences come from a human donor in good health. Some clones in this sample may be carry-over from other donors' samples.

The V and J genes are TRBV5-4 and TRBJ1-3; 10 bases agree with TRBD1. The junction had 5 bases not matched to a gene; V was cut back by 4 bases and J by 4 bases. The CDR3 is made up of 15 amino acids. Germline CDR1 reads SGHNT; CDR2 reads YYREEE (reference sequence). In DNA, the CDR3 is TGTGCCAGCAGCCCGACAGGGGGCGTCGGAAACACCATATATTTT. Its translation is CASSPTGGVGNTIYF.

In the case of this clone: Within the sample, other DNA sequences also encode this same CDR3. This rearrangement joins TRBV7-2 to TRBJ2-7; D gene ambiguous. Trimming pared 6 bases from V and 0 bases from J, leaving 6 bases between. The CDR3 length is 12 residues. Germline V gives CDR1 SGHTA, CDR2 FQGNSA. The CDR3 DNA reads TGTGCCAGCAGTCCTAGCTCCTACGAGCAGTACTTC. Amino acid sequence: CASSPSSYEQYF.

The gene calls are TRBV4-1 and TRBJ2-2; no clear D. Looked up from germline, CDR1 is MGHRA and CDR2 is YSYEKL. V dropped 0 bases and J dropped 0 bases, with 11 bases sitting between them. The CDR3 is made up of 17 amino acids. The chain's CDR3 is CASSQDWRQANTGELFF. In nucleotides, the CDR3 is TGCGCCAGCAGCCAAGATTGGCGGCAAGCGAACACCGGGGAGCTGTTTTTT.

The rearrangement uses TRBV7-8 and TRBJ1-1; D may be TRBD1 (5 bases). CDR3 size: 14 residues. The germline V gene has CDR1 SGHVS and CDR2 FQNEAQ. Deletions cut 5 bases from V and 13 bases from J, with 23 bases between. The CDR3 loop is CASSPMGGLQRDFF. As DNA, the CDR3 is TGTGCCAGCAGCCCGATGGGGGGACTACAGCGGGATTTCTTT.

The rearrangement links TRBV19 to TRBJ1-1; a possible D gene is TRBD1 (5 bases). V lost 6 bases, J lost 5 bases, and 13 bases lay in between. CDR1 LNHDA and CDR2 SQIVND come from the germline V gene (reference sequence). The CDR3 is 13 amino acids. Written as DNA, the CDR3 is TGTGCCAGTAGCGTAGGGGCGTCAACTGAAGCTTTCTTT. Its protein is CASSVGASTEAFF.

The CDR3 sequence: CASSATSGLHNTEAFF. The CDR3 DNA follows: TGCGCCAGCAGCGCTACCTCCGGACTCCACAACACTGAAGCTTTCTTT. J is TRBJ1-1 and V is TRBV5-1; no definite D call. Trimming removed 4 bases from V and 2 bases from J, with 18 bases in between. CDR1 and CDR2 (germline): SGHRS, YFSETQ. The CDR3 length is 16 residues.

V usage is TRBV14 and J usage is TRBJ1-2; the D gene is possibly TRBD1 (5 bases). This CDR3 comprises 14 residues. Germline V gives CDR1 SGHDN, CDR2 FVKESK. The V gene lost 5 bases and the J gene lost 4 bases, with 14 bases spanning the gap. CDR3 loop: CASSSKGQIYGYTF. Here the CDR3 DNA reads TGTGCCAGCAGCTCGAAGGGGCAGATCTATGGCTACACCTTC.

The chain uses TRBV15 and TRBJ2-2; D might be TRBD1 (6 bases). This CDR3 comprises 17 residues. The ends were cut back, 3 bases at V and 2 bases at J, with 16 bases in the middle. Germline loops: CDR1 LNHNV, CDR2 YYDKDF (reference sequence). CDR3 nucleotide sequence: TGTGCCACCAGCAGTCATAAAGGACAGACAAACACCGGGGAGCTGTTTTTT. It specifies CATSSHKGQTNTGELFF. Using reference TRBV15 and TRBJ2-2 for the parts outside the CDR3, the full variable domain is DAMVIQNPRYQVTQFGKPVTLSCSQTLNHNVMYWYQQKSSQAPKLLFHYYDKDFNNEADTPDNFQSRRPNTSFCFLDIRSPGLGDTAMYLCATSSHKGQTNTGELFFGEGSRLTVL.

This clone has a handful of counts. The chain joins TRBV6-5 to TRBJ2-6; D is ambiguous. The CDR3 covers 14 residues. Germline V gene sequence: CDR1 MNHEY, CDR2 SVGAGI. Trimming pared 7 bases from V and 0 bases from J, leaving 7 bases between. CDR3 in DNA: TGTGCCAGCACTAGAGCCTCTGGGGCCAACGTCCTGACTTTC. Translation: CASTRASGANVLTF.

V usage is TRBV5-6 and J usage is TRBJ2-3; 7 nucleotides align to TRBD2. The CDR3 has 14 amino acids. J gave up 5 bases and V 2 bases, and 5 bases lay outside the gene matches. Germline CDR1 is SGHDT and CDR2 is YYEEEE. The CDR3 sequence: CASSFLGEGDTQYF. The CDR3 bases are TGTGCCAGCAGCTTTTTGGGGGAGGGAGATACGCAGTATTTT.

CDR3 bases: TGTGCCAGCAGCTTAGATGGGGGGGGCTCCTACAATGAGCAGTTCTTC. This encodes CASSLDGGGSYNEQFF. The V call is TRBV11-2, the J call TRBJ2-1; 7 bases are shared with TRBD2. The CDR3 is 16 residues long. The V gene end was trimmed by 0 bases and the J gene end by 0 bases; junction bases not matched to a gene: 2. CDR1 SGHAT and CDR2 FQNNGV come from the germline V gene.

This sequence joins TRBV11-2 and TRBJ2-1, with 9 bases aligning to TRBD2. In germline, CDR1 is SGHAT, CDR2 FQNNGV. This CDR3 contains 17 residues. Germline trimming cut 4 bases from V and 2 bases from J; bases unmatched to any gene: 9. CDR3 in DNA: TGTGCCAGCAGCTCCTACTACAGCGGGGGGCCCTACAATGAGCAGTTCTTC. Its protein product is CASSSYYSGGPYNEQFF.

V is TRBV4-2 and J is TRBJ2-5; 7 bases align to TRBD2. Trimming removed 3 bases from V and 5 bases from J; junction bases left unmatched: 9. The CDR3 covers 15 residues. The germline V gene encodes CDR1 LGHNA and CDR2 YNFKEQ. CDR3 protein: CASSQTGGPVETQYF. CDR3 in DNA: TGTGCCAGCAGCCAGACGGGGGGACCAGTTGAGACCCAGTACTTC.

This clone was picked up a small number of times. J is TRBJ1-2 and V is TRBV7-2, with 7 bases fitting TRBD1. There are 15 residues in the CDR3. Trimming removed 5 bases from V and 4 bases from J; junction bases left unmatched: 10. Germline V lookup: CDR1 SGHTA, CDR2 FQGNSA. This chain's CDR3 is CASSVGQRSIYGYTF. The CDR3 nucleotides read TGTGCCAGCAGCGTGGGACAGAGATCCATCTATGGCTACACCTTC. Full variable domain (missing parts from reference TRBV7-2 and TRBJ1-2): GAGVSQSPSNKVTEKGKDVELRCDPISGHTALYWYRQSLGQGLEFLIYFQGNSAPDKSGLPSDRFSAERTGGSVSTLTIQRTQQEDSAVYLCASSVGQRSIYGYTFGSGTRLTVV.

The table lists this clone with a few counts. This chain uses TRBV7-2 with TRBJ2-7; 7 nucleotides align to TRBD1. The CDR3 extends over 17 amino acids. The germline V gene encodes CDR1 SGHTA and CDR2 FQGNSA. Trimming cost V 3 bases and J 2 bases; bases outside gene matches: 13. The CDR3 DNA is TGTGCCAGCAGCTTCTACAGGGGTCTGGTCCCGACCTACGAGCAGTACTTC. It codes for CASSFYRGLVPTYEQYF.

This clone has just one count. The gene calls are TRBV1 and TRBJ2-2; the table's D call, TRBD2, has no DNA check behind it. TRBV1 corresponds to a pseudogene. This CDR3 has 12 residues. CDR3 sequence: CTSRRTSEWLFF. The CDR3 DNA follows: TGCACCAGCAGAAGGACTAGCGAATGGCTGTTTTTT.

The chain has TRBV7-6 and TRBJ1-1, with 8 positions matching TRBD1. The V and J ends lost 5 bases and 1 base, in that order; junction bases with no gene match: 3. Germline V CDR1 and CDR2: SGHVS, FNYEAQ. The CDR3 is 14 residues long. The CDR3 loop reads CASSIGQGNTEAFF. In DNA form, the CDR3 reads TGTGCCAGCAGCATTGGACAGGGGAACACTGAAGCTTTCTTT.

The V gene is TRBV7-2, the J gene TRBJ1-1; D not certain. The CDR3 totals 13 residues. The germline V and J ends were trimmed by 3 bases and 8 bases, with 13 bases remaining between them. The germline gives CDR1 SGHTA, CDR2 FQGNSA. The CDR3 is CASSFGRTLEAFF. The CDR3, as DNA: TGTGCCAGCAGCTTCGGACGGACTCTCGAAGCTTTCTTT.

This chain uses TRBV4-3 with TRBJ2-3; TRBD2 might be the D (5 bases). Trimming cost V 0 bases and J 4 bases, with 8 bases left between them. CDR1 LGHNA and CDR2 YSLEER come from the germline V gene. The CDR3 runs to 14 residues. The CDR3 protein is CASSQDRGPDTQYF. In DNA, the CDR3 is TGCGCCAGCAGCCAAGATCGGGGTCCAGATACGCAGTATTTT.